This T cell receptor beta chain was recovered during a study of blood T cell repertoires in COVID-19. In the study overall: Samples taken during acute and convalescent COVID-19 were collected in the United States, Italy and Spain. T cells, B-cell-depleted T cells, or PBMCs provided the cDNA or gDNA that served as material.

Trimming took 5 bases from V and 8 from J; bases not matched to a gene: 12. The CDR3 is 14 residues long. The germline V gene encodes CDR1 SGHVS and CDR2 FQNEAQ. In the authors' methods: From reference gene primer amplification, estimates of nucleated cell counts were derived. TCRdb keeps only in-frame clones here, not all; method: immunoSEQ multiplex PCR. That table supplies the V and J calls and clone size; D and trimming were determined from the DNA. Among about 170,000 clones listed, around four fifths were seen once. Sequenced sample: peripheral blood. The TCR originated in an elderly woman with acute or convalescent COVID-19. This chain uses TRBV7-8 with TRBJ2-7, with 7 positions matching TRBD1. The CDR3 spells CASSEQTGATKQYF. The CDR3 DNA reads TGTGCCAGCAGCGAGCAAACAGGGGCGACAAAGCAGTACTTC.